Shown below are 20 T cell receptor beta chains from a single sample sequenced in a study of blood T cell repertoires in COVID-19. Sequencing was performed with immunoSEQ multiplex PCR; in TCRdb, only in-frame clones are kept and a portion is missing. The table includes approximately 280,000 clones, around 86% detected once. Specimen: PBMCs or T cells enriched from blood (not recorded which). The receptor source for this set is a woman between 18 and 30 years old who had recovered from COVID-19.

This clone was detected a few times. V gene TRBV3-1 (or the pseudogene TRBV3-2) combines with J gene TRBJ2-1, with TRBD2 as a possible D gene (5 bases). Germline CDR1 reads LGHDT; CDR2 reads YNNKEL (reference sequence). This CDR3 has 15 residues. Trimming took 1 base from V and 3 from J, leaving 10 bases between them. The CDR3 DNA follows: TGTGCCAGCAGCCAAGGCGGGCCTTTCTACAATGAGCAGTTCTTC. Translated, it gives CASSQGGPFYNEQFF.

The chain combines TRBV5-6 with TRBJ2-7; TRBD2 is a possible D gene (6 bases). Germline CDR1 SGHDT, CDR2 YYEEEE. V gave up 3 bases and J gave up 2 bases, with 15 bases separating them. The CDR3 spans 15 residues. The CDR3: CASSSAGTEPYEQYF. The CDR3 bases are TGTGCCAGCAGCTCGGCCGGGACTGAGCCCTACGAGCAGTACTTC.

CDR3 coding DNA: TGTGCCACAAGTGACGGCCTAGCGGCCTACAATGAGCAGTTCTTC. Its protein product is CATSDGLAAYNEQFF. The chain is built from TRBV2 and TRBJ2-1, with 7 bases that match TRBD2. With 10 bases clipped from V and 2 bases from J, the junction kept 11 bases outside the gene matches. Looked up from germline, CDR1 is SNHLY and CDR2 is FYNNEI. This CDR3 has 15 residues.

The chain combines TRBV9 with TRBJ2-1, with 9 bases aligning to TRBD2. The V and J ends lost 6 bases and 4 bases, in that order; junction bases with no gene match: 5. This CDR3 is 14 amino acids long. The germline V gene has CDR1 SGDLS and CDR2 YYNGEE. The CDR3, as DNA: TGTGCCAGCACCCGGACTAGCGTTTACAATGAGCAGTTCTTC. Translation gives CASTRTSVYNEQFF.

The chain has TRBV11-2 and TRBJ2-7, with 10 bases matching TRBD2. With V trimmed by 2 bases and J by 4 bases, 8 bases remained unmatched. Germline V gene lookup returns CDR1 SGHAT and CDR2 FQNNGV. This CDR3 is 16 amino acids long. CDR3 bases: TGTGCCAGCAGCTTAACACTAGCGGGAAACTCTTACGAGCAGTACTTC. Amino acid sequence: CASSLTLAGNSYEQYF.

The chain is built from TRBV18 and TRBJ2-7; TRBD2 might be the D (6 bases). Germline V gene data show CDR1 as KGHSH and CDR2 as LQKENI. The germline V and J ends were trimmed by 4 bases and 2 bases, with 12 bases remaining between them. The CDR3 contains 14 residues. The CDR3 region is CASSRGRSPYEQYF. The CDR3 bases are TGTGCCAGCTCACGGGGGAGGAGCCCCTACGAGCAGTACTTC.

The genes are TRBV9 and TRBJ2-2, with a weak D call TRBD2 (6 bases). This CDR3 contains 16 residues. Germline CDR1 is SGDLS and CDR2 is YYNGEE. Trimming removed 3 bases from V and 0 bases from J, with 12 bases in between. The CDR3 DNA follows: TGTGCCAGCAGCGACCTTTCTAGCGCGAACACCGGGGAGCTGTTTTTT. This translates into CASSDLSSANTGELFF.

Only one count was recorded for this clone. This rearrangement joins TRBV28 to TRBJ1-3, with D possibly matching TRBD1 (6 bases). The germline gives CDR1 MDHEN, CDR2 SYDVKM. The length of the CDR3 is 15 residues. V gave up 4 bases and J gave up 0 bases, with 10 bases separating them. DNA of the CDR3: TGTGCCAGCAGTTCACAGGGACGCTCTGGAAACACCATATATTTT. Protein: CASSSQGRSGNTIYF.

The chain combines TRBV10-1 with TRBJ2-1; 11 bases match TRBD2. Germline CDR1 reads WNHNN; CDR2 reads SYGVQD (reference sequence). The CDR3 is 16 amino acids. Unmatched junction bases numbered 7, after V lost 2 bases and J lost 7 bases. The CDR3 reads CASSETELAGANEQFF. The CDR3 bases are TGCGCCAGCAGTGAGACAGAACTAGCGGGAGCAAATGAGCAGTTCTTC.

The chain links TRBV5-6 to TRBJ1-2, with D perhaps matching TRBD1 (5 bases). The V end lost 0 bases, the J end lost 8 bases, and 17 bases lay between the germline ends. Germline values: CDR1 SGHDT, CDR2 YYEEEE. CDR3 size: 15 residues. The CDR3 spells CASSLGSRTFRGYTF. The CDR3 DNA follows: TGTGCCAGCAGCTTGGGCTCCCGGACATTCCGGGGCTACACCTTC.

This rearrangement joins TRBV27 to TRBJ2-5, with 15 bases identical to TRBD2. This CDR3 contains 17 residues. V gave up 6 bases and J gave up 0 bases; unmatched junction bases: 5. Germline loops: CDR1 MNHEY, CDR2 SMNVEV (reference sequence). CDR3 loop: CASSGLAGGLNQETQYF. As DNA, the CDR3 is TGTGCCAGCAGCGGACTAGCGGGGGGGCTTAACCAAGAGACCCAGTACTTC.

The J gene is TRBJ2-7, the V gene TRBV7-2; TRBD2 is a possible D gene (6 bases). Per the germline V gene, CDR1 is SGHTA and CDR2 is FQGNSA. This CDR3 region has 16 residues. V lost 3 bases and J lost 2, with 17 bases in between. Here the CDR3 DNA reads TGTGCCAGCAGCTTTGAGCCGGACGGAGGGCCCTACGAGCAGTACTTC. It specifies CASSFEPDGGPYEQYF. Filled out from reference TRBV7-2 and TRBJ2-7, the complete variable domain reads GAGVSQSPSNKVTEKGKDVELRCDPISGHTALYWYRQSLGQGLEFLIYFQGNSAPDKSGLPSDRFSAERTGGSVSTLTIQRTQQEDSAVYLCASSFEPDGGPYEQYFGPGTRLTVT.

The chain is built from TRBV9 and TRBJ2-1; a weak D match, TRBD2 (5 bases). The germline V and J ends were trimmed by 3 bases and 1 base, with 11 bases remaining between them. The germline CDR1 and CDR2 sequences are SGDLS and YYNGEE. The CDR3 is 15 residues long. CDR3 region: CASSANGDSYNEQFF. In DNA form, the CDR3 reads TGTGCCAGCAGCGCGAACGGGGATTCCTACAATGAGCAGTTCTTC.

This chain's CDR3 is CASSQESGRVDTQYF. In nucleotides, the CDR3 is TGCGCCAGCAGCCAAGAGAGCGGGAGGGTGGATACGCAGTATTTT. J is TRBJ2-3 and V is TRBV4-1; 10 bases are a match to TRBD2. Germline CDR1 and CDR2: MGHRA and YSYEKL. The J segment lost 6 bases and the V segment lost 0 bases, leaving 3 bases of the junction unmatched. The CDR3 has 15 amino acids.

This clone was seen only once. The gene calls are TRBV23-1 and TRBJ2-2; 7 nucleotides align to TRBD1. TRBV23-1 is reported as an ORF; its role is uncertain. The CDR3 totals 16 residues. Trimming at V came to 0 bases and at J to 6 bases, leaving 7 bases not matched to a gene. The CDR3 nucleotides are TGCGCCAGCAGTCAATCGGGGCAGGGGGTCCCCGGGGAGCTGTTTTTT. It translates to CASSQSGQGVPGELFF.

The V and J genes are TRBV14 and TRBJ1-6; D unresolved. The CDR3 loop spans 19 amino acids. The V end was cut by 0 bases, the J end by 8 bases, with 23 bases between. Per the germline V gene, CDR1 is SGHDN and CDR2 is FVKESK. The DNA of the CDR3 is TGTGCCAGCAGCCAAGATAGTCTGACGCAACTAGGCCCTTATTCACCCCTCCACTTT. Its protein product is CASSQDSLTQLGPYSPLHF.

The rearrangement uses TRBV10-1 and TRBJ2-2; 10 nucleotides line up with TRBD1. The V and J ends lost 0 bases and 0 bases, in that order; junction bases with no gene match: 1. CDR3 length equals 17 residues. Germline CDR1 WNHNN, CDR2 SYGVQD (reference sequence). CDR3 region: CASSESGQGSNTGELFF. In DNA, the CDR3 is TGCGCCAGCAGTGAGTCGGGACAGGGGTCGAACACCGGGGAGCTGTTTTTT.

This clone was picked up one time. This rearrangement joins TRBV27 to TRBJ1-5, with D unresolved. Germline lookup yields CDR1 MNHEY and CDR2 SMNVEV (reference sequence). The CDR3 spans 14 residues. V lost 2 bases and J lost 2, with 7 bases in between. The CDR3 protein is CASSLGDRNQPQHF. The DNA of the CDR3 is TGTGCCAGCAGTTTAGGAGATCGCAATCAGCCCCAGCATTTT.

The chain recombines TRBV5-1 with TRBJ1-1; D uncertain. The V end was cut by 0 bases, the J end by 3 bases, with 21 bases between. Germline assignment: CDR1 SGHRS and CDR2 YFSETQ. The CDR3 runs 18 residues. The CDR3 loop reads CASSLGLGVSTRYTEAFF. CDR3 bases: TGCGCCAGCAGCTTGGGGCTCGGGGTAAGCACGAGGTACACTGAAGCTTTCTTT.

The chain is built from TRBV9 and TRBJ2-1; D is undetermined. This CDR3 is 14 amino acids long. V dropped 0 bases and J dropped 10 bases, with 14 bases sitting between them. Germline V gene sequence: CDR1 SGDLS, CDR2 YYNGEE. CDR3 loop: CASSVGGPPREQFF. The CDR3 nucleotides are TGTGCCAGCAGCGTAGGTGGCCCACCTAGGGAGCAGTTCTTC.